These 20 T cell receptor beta chains originate from one sample sequenced in a study of T cell repertoires in cytomegalovirus infection. TCRdb fed the reads into MiXCR, producing one record per CDR3 protein. The sample lists some 54,000 distinct CDR3 sequences; roughly a fifth were seen once. Their target antigens are unknown. Sample: CD8+ T cells from cultured PBMCs, taken from culture after CMV antigen stimulation. The receptors derive from a human donor in good health (CMV status not recorded). Some clones in this sample may be carry-over from other donors' samples.

By frequency in the sample, this clonotype is large. This chain joins TRBV6-6 and TRBJ2-2; a weak D match, TRBD1 (6 bases). Germline CDR1 MNHNY, CDR2 SVGAGI (reference sequence). Trimming cost V 5 bases and J 5 bases, with 18 bases left between them. The CDR3 consists of 16 residues. The CDR3 DNA reads as TGTGCCAGCAGTCCGCTGGGGGCTCAGATGACCGGGGAGCTGTTTTTT. Translating gives CASSPLGAQMTGELFF.

The chain couples TRBV7-6 to TRBJ1-1; no firm D call. Trimming removed 5 bases at V and 3 bases at J, with 7 bases between. This CDR3 has 12 amino acids. CDR1 and CDR2 from the germline V gene are SGHVS and FNYEAQ. CDR3 amino acids: CASSTYDTEAFF. The CDR3, as DNA: TGTGCCAGCAGCACGTACGACACTGAAGCTTTCTTT.

This clonotype was counted a few times. The chain recombines TRBV12-3 or TRBV12-4 with TRBJ2-1, with 7 nucleotides matching TRBD2. V shed 3 bases, J shed 3 bases, and the junction held 2 bases outside the gene matches. The length of the CDR3 is 14 residues. The CDR3 is CASSFKRGYNEQFF. In DNA form, the CDR3 reads TGTGCCAGCAGTTTTAAGCGGGGCTACAATGAGCAGTTCTTC.

The chain employs TRBV4-1 and TRBJ2-1; 11 bases align to TRBD2. This CDR3 spans 16 amino acids. Trimming at V came to 2 bases and at J to 7 bases, leaving 7 bases not matched to a gene. CDR1 MGHRA and CDR2 YSYEKL come from the germline V gene. The CDR3 DNA follows: TGCGCCAGCAGCCAAATAGCGGGGGGGCTGGGAAATGAGCAGTTCTTC. It specifies CASSQIAGGLGNEQFF.

This rearrangement joins TRBV10-3 to TRBJ1-6; no clear D. V gave up 3 bases and J gave up 2 bases, with 8 bases separating them. The CDR3 has 15 amino acids. CDR1 ENHRY and CDR2 SYGVKD come from the germline V gene. CDR3 amino acids: CAISDEGTYNSPLHF. CDR3 DNA: TGTGCCATCAGTGACGAGGGAACCTATAATTCACCCCTCCACTTT.

This clonotype was picked up a small number of times. The chain joins TRBV27 to TRBJ2-5; tentatively, D is TRBD1 (6 bases). CDR1 MNHEY and CDR2 SMNVEV come from the germline V gene (reference sequence). Trimming cost V 6 bases and J 5 bases, with 13 bases left between them. The CDR3 totals 13 residues. CDR3 nucleotides: TGTGCCAGCAGCCGGGGACATGGGGAGACCCAGTACTTC. It translates to CASSRGHGETQYF.

The rearrangement links TRBV6-5 to TRBJ2-7, with TRBD1 matching 9 bases. The germline V gene encodes CDR1 MNHEY and CDR2 SVGAGI. V dropped 1 base and J dropped 5; count of bases not matched to a gene: 3. CDR3 length equals 14 residues. As DNA, the CDR3 is TGTGCCAGCAGTTACTTAGGGACAGGGAACGAGCAGTACTTC. This gives the protein CASSYLGTGNEQYF.

The J gene is TRBJ1-5, the V gene TRBV20-1; no clear D. V lost 3 bases and J lost 1, with 10 bases in between. Per the germline V gene, CDR1 is DFQATT and CDR2 is SNEGSKA (reference sequence). This CDR3 region has 14 residues. The CDR3 is CSARVVGSNQPQHF. CDR3 nucleotide sequence: TGCAGTGCTAGGGTAGTCGGAAGCAATCAGCCCCAGCATTTT.

Only a few counts were recorded for this clonotype. V is TRBV7-2 and J is TRBJ2-3; 12 positions agree with TRBD2. Trimming cost V 1 base and J 1 base; bases outside gene matches: 3. The CDR3 has 17 amino acids. Per the germline V gene, CDR1 is SGHTA and CDR2 is FQGNSA. The CDR3 bases are TGTGCCAGCAGCTTAGGACTAGCGGGGGCTCGCACAGATACGCAGTATTTT. Encoded protein: CASSLGLAGARTDTQYF.

A few counts support this clonotype. The gene calls are TRBV28 and TRBJ1-4; 9 bases agree with TRBD1. Germline values: CDR1 MDHEN, CDR2 SYDVKM. This CDR3 has 13 residues. V gave up 10 bases and J gave up 8 bases; unmatched junction bases: 8. In DNA form, the CDR3 reads TGTGCCACCCTTGACAGGGGGAGAGAAAAACTGTTTTTT. This gives the protein CATLDRGREKLFF.

Here the CDR3 DNA reads TGTGCCAGCAGCCCGAGCCTACCTGAAAACATTCAGTACTTC. It codes for CASSPSLPENIQYF. This chain joins TRBV4-2 and TRBJ2-4; no clear D. The CDR3 extends over 14 amino acids. Germline assignment: CDR1 LGHNA and CDR2 YNFKEQ. The V gene lost 4 bases and the J gene lost 5 bases, with 12 bases spanning the gap.

In this sample, this clonotype turned up a few times. V gene TRBV6-5 combines with J gene TRBJ2-7, with D unresolved. Germline CDR1 reads MNHEY; CDR2 reads SVGAGI. Deletions cut 6 bases from V and 4 bases from J, with 10 bases between. The CDR3 covers 12 residues. CDR3 sequence: CASRGESYEQYF. The CDR3 DNA follows: TGTGCCAGCAGAGGAGAATCGTACGAGCAGTACTTC.

This clonotype was counted only a few times. This chain uses TRBV5-4 with TRBJ1-1, with 10 bases identical to TRBD1. The J segment lost 2 bases and the V segment lost 4 bases, leaving 5 bases of the junction unmatched. Germline V gene lookup returns CDR1 SGHNT and CDR2 YYREEE (reference sequence). The CDR3 contains 15 residues. CDR3 in DNA: TGTGCCAGCAGCCCGCGGACAGGGGGAAACACTGAAGCTTTCTTT. This translates into CASSPRTGGNTEAFF.

As DNA, the CDR3 is TGCGCCAGCAGCCAAGGAGAAGCAATTAGCGAAAAACTGTTTTTT. This translates into CASSQGEAISEKLFF. The chain joins TRBV4-1 to TRBJ1-4; D gene unclear. Germline CDR1 reads MGHRA; CDR2 reads YSYEKL. The germline V and J ends were trimmed by 1 base and 8 bases, with 14 bases remaining between them. This CDR3 is built from 15 residues.

The CDR3: CASSPPQGQGGGELFF. Written as DNA, the CDR3 is TGTGCCAGCAGCCCCCCTCAAGGACAGGGTGGCGGGGAGCTGTTTTTT. The chain couples TRBV7-8 to TRBJ2-2; 8 nucleotides align to TRBD1. The CDR3 consists of 16 residues. V trimming: 5 bases; J trimming: 7 bases; junction bases outside the gene matches: 12. CDR1 is SGHVS, CDR2 FQNEAQ, per germline.

This clonotype was counted a few times. The V gene is TRBV7-9, the J gene TRBJ2-2, with TRBD2 matching over 7 bases. The trim removed 7 bases at V and 4 bases at J, leaving 6 bases unmatched. The CDR3 is 14 amino acids. Germline V CDR1 and CDR2: SEHNR, FQNEAQ (reference sequence). CDR3 in DNA: TGTGCCAGCACCTGGGGAGGGGTCACCGGGGAGCTGTTTTTT. Protein sequence: CASTWGGVTGELFF.

This clonotype was observed a few times. DNA of the CDR3: TGTGCCAGCATCGCACAGGGCGGATCCTACGAGCAGTACTTC. Translating it yields CASIAQGGSYEQYF. The chain couples TRBV7-9 to TRBJ2-7; maybe TRBD1 (6 bases). The germline V gene encodes CDR1 SEHNR and CDR2 FQNEAQ (reference sequence). The CDR3 covers 14 residues. V was shortened by 7 bases and J by 1 base, with 14 bases between the two germline ends.

This chain joins TRBV7-2 and TRBJ2-3; TRBD1 or TRBD2 may be the D gene (5 bases each). The CDR3 totals 14 residues. Germline CDR1 and CDR2: SGHTA and FQGNSA. V was cut by 9 bases and J by 2 bases, with 15 bases left in between. This CDR3 reads CASRPGPYTDTQYF. CDR3 coding DNA: TGTGCCAGTAGGCCGGGACCTTACACAGATACGCAGTATTTT.

V and J are TRBV27 and TRBJ1-2; maybe TRBD1 (5 bases). This CDR3 has 17 residues. The V end lost 4 bases, the J end lost 6 bases, and 24 bases lay between the germline ends. Germline V gives CDR1 MNHEY, CDR2 SMNVEV (reference sequence). The CDR3 loop reads CASSSSTGGIGHHGYTF. The CDR3 DNA follows: TGTGCCAGCAGTTCCTCGACCGGGGGAATAGGGCATCATGGCTACACCTTC.

The chain recombines TRBV7-3 with TRBJ1-1; no clear D. Germline CDR1 reads SGHTA; CDR2 reads FQGTGA. Trimming left V 4 bases short and J 1 base short, with 7 bases between. The CDR3 contains 13 residues. The CDR3 sequence is CASSSEWNTEAFF. The CDR3 bases are TGTGCCAGCAGCTCCGAGTGGAACACTGAAGCTTTCTTT. The full variable domain, completed using reference TRBV7-3 and TRBJ1-1, is GAGVSQTPSNKVTEKGKYVELRCDPISGHTALYWYRQSLGQGPEFLIYFQGTGAADDSGLPNDRFFAVRPEGSVSTLKIQRTERGDSAVYLCASSSEWNTEAFFGQGTRLTVV.